The 5 T cell receptor beta chains below come from one sample, sequenced in a study of human T cells and chemical hapten exposure. TCRdb re-derived calls from the RACE reads in MiXCR, one entry per CDR3 protein. The sample holds tens of thousands of distinct CDR3 sequences; 7% to 8.5% are singletons and the top ten take almost 10%. Regarding time point: healthy volunteer bleed at 2 weeks. The authors' total RNA extraction used unfractionated whole blood. Sequencing used whole blood. The receptors were gathered from a human donor in good health. Some clones in this sample may be carry-over from other donors' samples.

This clonotype was found a few times. This chain connects TRBV3-1 to TRBJ1-1, with D unclear. The CDR3 is made up of 13 amino acids. V shed 0 bases and J shed 6 bases, with 8 bases lying between them. The V gene's germline CDR1 is LGHDT and CDR2 YNNKEL (reference sequence). CDR3: CASSQENSPEAFF. CDR3 DNA: TGTGCCAGCAGCCAAGAAAACAGTCCTGAAGCTTTCTTT.

The sample holds many counts of this clonotype. The chain links TRBV5-8 to TRBJ2-1, with no clear D. V gave up 3 bases and J gave up 15 bases, with 19 bases separating them. The germline CDR1 and CDR2 sequences are SGHTS and YDEGEE. The CDR3 is made up of 13 amino acids. CDR3 nucleotides: TGTGCCAGCAGCTCACCCCCGTCAGGTTTACCGTTCTTC. Amino acids: CASSSPPSGLPFF.

Ten or more counts support this clonotype. The chain is built from TRBV5-1 and TRBJ2-3; no firm D call. The CDR3 extends over 15 amino acids. V was trimmed by 7 bases and J by 0 bases, leaving 15 bases between them. Per germline, CDR1 SGHRS and CDR2 YFSETQ. CDR3 nucleotides: TGCGCCAGCCAATTAGGGATTTCTAGCACAGATACGCAGTATTTT. It specifies CASQLGISSTDTQYF.

This clonotype was seen repeatedly, ten times or more. This chain links TRBV7-6 with TRBJ2-1; 16 bases are a match to TRBD2. CDR3 size: 17 residues. J gave up 7 bases and V 5 bases, and 8 bases lay outside the gene matches. The V gene's germline CDR1 is SGHVS and CDR2 FNYEAQ. CDR3 amino acids: CASSHPGTSGGANEQFF. DNA for the CDR3: TGTGCCAGCAGCCACCCCGGGACTAGCGGGGGGGCAAATGAGCAGTTCTTC.

The chain carries TRBV30 and TRBJ1-4; possible D gene TRBD1, 5 bases. Germline CDR1 reads GTSNPN; CDR2 reads SVGIG (reference sequence). The CDR3 is 13 residues long. V dropped 4 bases and J dropped 8 bases, with 14 bases sitting between them. DNA for the CDR3: TGTGCCTGGAAACGGGGGAGAGGGGAAAAACTGTTTTTT. Translation: CAWKRGRGEKLFF.